Presented here are 25 T cell receptor beta chains from one specimen sequenced in a study of cytomegalovirus exposure and HLA in healthy donors. Clones were read by immunoSEQ multiplex PCR, and TCRdb kept only the in-frame ones, dropping some. The repertoire holds more than 45,000 clones, with over 90% as singletons. Sequencing was performed on PBMCs. These receptors originate from a man aged 18 to 30 in good health and CMV-seronegative.

This clone was seen more than once but under ten times. This chain links TRBV9 with TRBJ2-7; maybe TRBD2 (5 bases). V was pared by 3 bases and J by 1 base, with 11 bases between. The germline CDR1 and CDR2 sequences are SGDLS and YYNGEE. This CDR3 is built from 14 residues. CDR3 DNA: TGTGCCAGCAGCGCACTAGTTACGTCCTACGAGCAGTACTTC. This encodes CASSALVTSYEQYF.

The chain carries TRBV19 and TRBJ2-2, with 13 positions matching TRBD2. J was trimmed by 7 bases and V by 6 bases; bases with no gene match: 11. The CDR3 sequence is 17 residues long. Germline V gives CDR1 LNHDA, CDR2 SQIVND (reference sequence). The CDR3 is CASSRLGLAGDNGELFF. CDR3 in DNA: TGTGCCAGTAGCCGGCTAGGACTAGCGGGAGATAACGGGGAGCTGTTTTTT.

The chain links TRBV5-4 to TRBJ2-1, with TRBD2 identical over 11 bases. Germline V gene sequence: CDR1 SGHNT, CDR2 YYREEE (reference sequence). The CDR3 totals 16 residues. Trimming took 0 bases from V and 4 from J; bases not matched to a gene: 3. The CDR3 reads CASSLGGLAAYNEQFF. CDR3 nucleotides: TGTGCCAGCAGCTTGGGGGGACTAGCGGCGTACAATGAGCAGTTCTTC.

The chain employs TRBV19 and TRBJ1-5; no firm D call. The germline gives CDR1 LNHDA, CDR2 SQIVND (reference sequence). The length of the CDR3 is 16 residues. The V and J ends lost 4 bases and 5 bases respectively, with 18 bases between them. The DNA of the CDR3 is TGTGCCAGTAGTACCACCCTAGGGAGGGCTGATCAGCCCCAGCATTTT. Amino acids: CASSTTLGRADQPQHF.

The rearrangement uses TRBV11-1 and TRBJ1-1; D call uncertain. Trimming took 4 bases from V and 2 from J, leaving 11 bases between them. The CDR3 is 14 amino acids. The V gene's germline CDR1 is SGHAT and CDR2 FQDESV (reference sequence). The CDR3 reads CASSSVLANTEAFF. The CDR3 nucleotides are TGTGCCAGCAGCTCGGTACTTGCAAACACTGAAGCTTTCTTT.

The chain is built from TRBV6-5 and TRBJ1-2, with D uncertain. V was pared by 2 bases and J by 10 bases, with 17 bases between. Germline lookup yields CDR1 MNHEY and CDR2 SVGAGI. This CDR3 has 14 residues. Here the CDR3 reads CASSYGLPPPYYTF. Written as DNA, the CDR3 is TGTGCCAGCAGTTACGGACTCCCCCCTCCCTACTACACCTTC.

The chain is built from TRBV28 and TRBJ1-5; D uncertain. CDR3 length equals 18 residues. The ends were cut back, 5 bases at V and 0 bases at J, with 20 bases in the middle. In germline, CDR1 is MDHEN, CDR2 SYDVKM. The CDR3 loop reads CASSRAPGRRHSNQPQHF. The CDR3, as DNA: TGTGCCAGCAGTCGGGCCCCAGGACGGAGGCATAGCAATCAGCCCCAGCATTTT.

The gene calls are TRBV30 and TRBJ1-1; 10 bases are shared with TRBD1. V dropped 5 bases and J dropped 1; count of bases not matched to a gene: 4. Germline values: CDR1 GTSNPN, CDR2 SVGIG (reference sequence). This CDR3 is built from 14 residues. CDR3 sequence reads: CAWGQGVKNTEAFF. CDR3 bases: TGTGCCTGGGGACAGGGGGTGAAGAACACTGAAGCTTTCTTT.

The chain carries TRBV4-2 and TRBJ2-3; possible D gene TRBD1, 6 bases. Germline V gives CDR1 LGHNA, CDR2 YNFKEQ. With 2 bases removed from V and 4 bases from J, the gap between germline ends came to 10 bases. The CDR3 has 14 residues. CDR3 nucleotides: TGTGCCAGCAGCCAACAGGGGTCCGCAGATACGCAGTATTTT. It translates to CASSQQGSADTQYF.

The rearrangement uses TRBV6-6 and TRBJ2-2; tentative D call: TRBD2 (6 bases). Germline V lookup: CDR1 MNHNY, CDR2 SVGAGI (reference sequence). This CDR3 contains 14 residues. Trimming removed 7 bases at V and 4 bases at J, with 13 bases between. This chain's CDR3 is CASKTSSLTGELFF. The DNA of the CDR3 is TGTGCCAGCAAAACTAGCAGTCTCACCGGGGAGCTGTTTTTT.

This chain joins TRBV7-6 and TRBJ1-2; 8 bases map to TRBD1. Germline V gene lookup returns CDR1 SGHVS and CDR2 FNYEAQ. The CDR3 totals 17 residues. J lost 4 bases, V lost 1 base, and 11 bases had no gene match. CDR3 sequence (DNA): TGTGCCAGCAGCTTAGAAGCGCAGGGGGCGTCGGGCTATGGCTACACCTTC. Its translation: CASSLEAQGASGYGYTF.

The chain employs TRBV7-9 and TRBJ1-2; D gene unclear. The germline CDR1 and CDR2 sequences are SEHNR and FQNEAQ (reference sequence). V was shortened by 1 base and J by 4 bases, with 7 bases between the two germline ends. The CDR3 runs to 13 residues. Here the CDR3 reads CASSLDYSYGYTF. In DNA, the CDR3 is TGTGCCAGCAGCTTAGATTACAGCTATGGCTACACCTTC.

The J gene is TRBJ1-1, the V gene TRBV7-9; 10 nucleotides line up with TRBD1. The germline V gene has CDR1 SEHNR and CDR2 FQNEAQ (reference sequence). After removal of 5 bases from V and 1 base from J, the junction contained 16 bases not matched to a gene. The CDR3 sequence is 19 residues long. CDR3 loop: CASSPLTGGARVSNTEAFF. CDR3 in DNA: TGTGCCAGCAGCCCCTTGACAGGGGGCGCGAGGGTATCGAACACTGAAGCTTTCTTT.

The chain is built from TRBV7-8 and TRBJ2-3; TRBD2 matches at 11 bases. Germline assignment: CDR1 SGHVS and CDR2 FQNEAQ. After removal of 4 bases from V and 3 bases from J, the junction contained 6 bases not matched to a gene. The CDR3 spans 16 residues. The CDR3 DNA is TGTGCCAGCAGCTCCGCCGGACTAGCGGGTACAGATACGCAGTATTTT. Protein product: CASSSAGLAGTDTQYF.

This clone was seen just once. This sequence joins TRBV19 and TRBJ2-3; TRBD2 matches 8 bases. The CDR3 spans 15 residues. V lost 1 base, J lost 2 bases, and 2 bases stayed unmatched. Germline values: CDR1 LNHDA, CDR2 SQIVND (reference sequence). The CDR3 is CASSIAGGTTDTQYF. In nucleotides, the CDR3 is TGTGCCAGTAGTATAGCGGGAGGGACCACAGATACGCAGTATTTT.

The rearrangement links TRBV28 to TRBJ1-4; 9 bases map to TRBD1. Germline V gene lookup returns CDR1 MDHEN and CDR2 SYDVKM. Losses at the gene ends were 6 bases for V and 11 bases for J; bases not matched to a gene: 13. This CDR3 is 15 amino acids long. The CDR3 DNA reads TGTGCCAGCAGCCGACCTGGACAGGGGCTAGGGAAACTGTTTTTT. It is translated as CASSRPGQGLGKLFF.

This clone was seen just once. The rearrangement links TRBV28 to TRBJ1-4; D is perhaps TRBD1 (5 bases). CDR1 MDHEN and CDR2 SYDVKM come from the germline V gene. The CDR3 contains 15 residues. V was shortened by 5 bases and J by 4 bases, with 14 bases between the two germline ends. This CDR3 is CASSTPGGLNEKLFF. CDR3 nucleotide sequence: TGTGCCAGCAGTACCCCGGGGGGTCTTAATGAAAAACTGTTTTTT.

This chain connects TRBV6-1 to TRBJ2-2; D remains ambiguous. Per the germline V gene, CDR1 is MNHNS and CDR2 is SASEGT. This CDR3 has 16 amino acids. V gave up 0 bases and J gave up 1 base, with 9 bases separating them. The CDR3 nucleotides read TGTGCCAGCAGTGAAGCGGTCACCGGGAACACCGGGGAGCTGTTTTTT. Encoded protein: CASSEAVTGNTGELFF.

V and J are TRBV28 and TRBJ2-7, with a possible D match to TRBD2 (5 bases). CDR3 length equals 16 residues. The V gene lost 4 bases and the J gene lost 3 bases, with 19 bases spanning the gap. Per the germline V gene, CDR1 is MDHEN and CDR2 is SYDVKM. The CDR3 coding sequence is TGTGCCAGCAGTTCCTATTTTGTGGCGGCGGGCTACGAGCAGTACTTC. It codes for CASSSYFVAAGYEQYF.

Points on this clone: The same CDR3 can be traced to other DNA sequences in this sample. The chain recombines TRBV9 with TRBJ2-1, with TRBD1 matching over 8 bases. Germline V lookup: CDR1 SGDLS, CDR2 YYNGEE. V gave up 3 bases and J gave up 1 base; unmatched junction bases: 3. The length of the CDR3 is 15 residues. The CDR3 nucleotides read TGTGCCAGCAGCGCCGGACAGGGTTCCTACAATGAGCAGTTCTTC. It is translated as CASSAGQGSYNEQFF.

The CDR3 reads CASSLATEAFF. The CDR3 nucleotides read TGTGCCAGCAGCTTAGCAACTGAAGCTTTCTTT. The rearrangement links TRBV11-3 to TRBJ1-1; D gene ambiguous. Between the trimmed V and J ends, which lost 1 base and 5 bases, there was a span of 2 bases. Germline-derived CDR1 and CDR2 are SGHNT and YENEEA. This CDR3 spans 11 amino acids.

The chain employs TRBV27 and TRBJ2-7; TRBD2 might be the D (6 bases). This CDR3 is built from 14 residues. In germline, CDR1 is MNHEY, CDR2 SMNVEV (reference sequence). Deletions cut 4 bases from V and 2 bases from J, with 12 bases between. In nucleotides, the CDR3 is TGTGCCAGCAGTTCCGGGACTGCTGCCTACGAGCAGTACTTC. Its protein is CASSSGTAAYEQYF.

V and J are TRBV12-5 and TRBJ2-7, with 7 bases that match TRBD1. CDR3 size: 13 residues. From germline, CDR1 is LGHNT and CDR2 FRNRAP. The V segment lost 9 bases and the J segment 3 bases; nucleotides outside the gene matches: 8. CDR3 sequence reads: CARRSRDSYEQYF. The CDR3, as DNA: TGTGCTAGGAGAAGCCGGGACAGCTACGAGCAGTACTTC.

This clone was detected only once. V gene TRBV10-1 combines with J gene TRBJ2-5; D may be TRBD1 (6 bases). Trimming pared 7 bases from V and 0 bases from J, leaving 9 bases between. Germline V lookup: CDR1 WNHNN, CDR2 SYGVQD (reference sequence). The CDR3 extends over 13 amino acids. CDR3 sequence (DNA): TGCGCCAGCACCGGACAGAACCAAGAGACCCAGTACTTC. It yields the protein CASTGQNQETQYF.

The chain carries TRBV28 and TRBJ1-2; possibly TRBD1 for D (5 bases). Germline lookup yields CDR1 MDHEN and CDR2 SYDVKM. This CDR3 region has 14 residues. Trimming removed 3 bases from V and 6 bases from J, with 14 bases in between. CDR3 sequence (DNA): TGTGCCAGCAGTTTTTATGTGGCAGGGAATGGCTACACCTTC. Protein: CASSFYVAGNGYTF.